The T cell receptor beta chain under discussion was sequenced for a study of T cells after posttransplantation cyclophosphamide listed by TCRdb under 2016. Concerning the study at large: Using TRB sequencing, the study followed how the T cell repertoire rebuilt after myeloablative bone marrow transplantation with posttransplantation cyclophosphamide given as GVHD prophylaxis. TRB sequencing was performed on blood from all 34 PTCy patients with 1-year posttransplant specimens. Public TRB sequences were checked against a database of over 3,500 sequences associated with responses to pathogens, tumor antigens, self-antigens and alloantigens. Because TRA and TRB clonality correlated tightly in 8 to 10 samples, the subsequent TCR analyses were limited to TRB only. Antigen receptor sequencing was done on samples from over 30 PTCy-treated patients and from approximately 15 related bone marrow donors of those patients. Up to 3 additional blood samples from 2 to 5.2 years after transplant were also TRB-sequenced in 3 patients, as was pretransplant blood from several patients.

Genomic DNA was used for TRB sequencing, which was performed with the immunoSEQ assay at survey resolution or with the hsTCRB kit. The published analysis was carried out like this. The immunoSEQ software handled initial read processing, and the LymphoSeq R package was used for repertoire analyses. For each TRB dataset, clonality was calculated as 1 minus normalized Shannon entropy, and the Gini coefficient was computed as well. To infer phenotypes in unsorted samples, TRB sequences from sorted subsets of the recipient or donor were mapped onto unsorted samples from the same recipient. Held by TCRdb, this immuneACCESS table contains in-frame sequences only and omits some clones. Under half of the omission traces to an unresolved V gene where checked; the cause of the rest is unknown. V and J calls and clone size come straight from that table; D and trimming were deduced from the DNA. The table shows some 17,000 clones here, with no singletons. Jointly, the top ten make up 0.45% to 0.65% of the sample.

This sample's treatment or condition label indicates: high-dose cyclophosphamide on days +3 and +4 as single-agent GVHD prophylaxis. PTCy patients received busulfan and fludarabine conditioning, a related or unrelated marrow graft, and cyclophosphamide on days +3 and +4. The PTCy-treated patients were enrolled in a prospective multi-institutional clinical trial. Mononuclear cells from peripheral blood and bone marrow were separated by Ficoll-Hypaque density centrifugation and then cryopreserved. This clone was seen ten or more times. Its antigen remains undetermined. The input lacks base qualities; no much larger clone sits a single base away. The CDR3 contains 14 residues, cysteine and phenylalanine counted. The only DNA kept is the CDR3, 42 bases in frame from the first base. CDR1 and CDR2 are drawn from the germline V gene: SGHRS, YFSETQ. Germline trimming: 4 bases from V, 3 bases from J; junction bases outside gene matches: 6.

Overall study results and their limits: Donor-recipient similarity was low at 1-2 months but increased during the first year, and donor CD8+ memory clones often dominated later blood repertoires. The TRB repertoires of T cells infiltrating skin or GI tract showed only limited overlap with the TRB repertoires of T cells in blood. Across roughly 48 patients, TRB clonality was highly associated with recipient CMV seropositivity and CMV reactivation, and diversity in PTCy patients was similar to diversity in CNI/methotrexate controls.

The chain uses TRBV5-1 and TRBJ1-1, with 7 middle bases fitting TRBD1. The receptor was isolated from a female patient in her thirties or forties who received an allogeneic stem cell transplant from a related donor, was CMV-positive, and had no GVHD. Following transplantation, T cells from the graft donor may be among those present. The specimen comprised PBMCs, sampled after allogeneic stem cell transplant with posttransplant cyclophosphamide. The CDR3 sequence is CASSVQGVDTEAFF. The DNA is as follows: TGCGCCAGCAGCGTGCAGGGGGTCGACACTGAAGCTTTCTTT.